A single sample is the source of the 15 T cell receptor beta chains below, sequenced in a study of blood T cell repertoires in COVID-19. The method was immunoSEQ multiplex PCR; TCRdb's version includes in-frame clones alone and lacks a portion of them. The sample comprises about 310,000 clones, about 88% of which are singletons, and roughly 1.3% rests with the top ten. The source material was peripheral blood. These receptors were obtained from a man between 65 and 79 years old with acute or convalescent COVID-19.

The V and J genes are TRBV19 and TRBJ2-5, with D possibly being TRBD1 (6 bases). V lost 2 bases and J 4 bases, leaving 11 bases between the germline ends. This CDR3 contains 14 residues. The germline CDR1 and CDR2 sequences are LNHDA and SQIVND (reference sequence). Here the CDR3 reads CASSILPRGETQYF. The CDR3 nucleotides read TGTGCCAGTAGTATACTACCCAGGGGAGAGACCCAGTACTTC.

This clone occurred a few times. J is TRBJ1-1 and V is TRBV11-2; D call uncertain. The germline gives CDR1 SGHAT, CDR2 FQNNGV. V lost 1 base and J lost 5, with 17 bases in between. This CDR3 contains 16 residues. Here the CDR3 DNA reads TGTGCCAGCAGCTTAGGAAAACCGAGCGGCGCAACTGAAGCTTTCTTT. As protein: CASSLGKPSGATEAFF.

The chain recombines TRBV18 with TRBJ2-5, with 8 bases identical to TRBD2. The CDR3 runs 14 residues. From germline, CDR1 is KGHSH and CDR2 LQKENI. J was trimmed by 3 bases and V by 6 bases; bases with no gene match: 6. Here the CDR3 reads CASSPVAGKETQYF. CDR3 DNA sequence: TGTGCCAGCTCGCCGGTAGCGGGGAAAGAGACCCAGTACTTC. The full variable domain, its missing parts supplied by reference TRBV18 and TRBJ2-5, is NAGVMQNPRHLVRRRGQEARLRCSPMKGHSHVYWYRQLPEEGLKFMVYLQKENIIDESGMPKERFSAEFPKEGPSILRIQQVVRGDSAAYFCASSPVAGKETQYFGPGTRLLVL.

This clone is a singleton in its sample. The V and J genes are TRBV7-2 and TRBJ2-1; tentatively, D is TRBD1 (5 bases). Germline CDR1 reads SGHTA; CDR2 reads FQGNSA. The ends were cut back, 4 bases at V and 3 bases at J, with 16 bases in the middle. This CDR3 has 16 residues. The CDR3 protein is CASSSRYDSHYNEQFF. The CDR3 DNA reads TGTGCCAGCAGCTCCCGCTATGACAGCCACTACAATGAGCAGTTCTTC. Supplemented by reference TRBV7-2 and TRBJ2-1, the full variable domain reads GAGVSQSPSNKVTEKGKDVELRCDPISGHTALYWYRQSLGQGLEFLIYFQGNSAPDKSGLPSDRFSAERTGGSVSTLTIQRTQQEDSAVYLCASSSRYDSHYNEQFFGPGTRLTVL.

The chain joins TRBV25-1 to TRBJ2-3; TRBD2 matches 7 bases. This CDR3 is 16 amino acids long. CDR1 is MGHDK, CDR2 SYGVNS, per germline. The junction had 13 bases not matched to a gene; V was cut back by 5 bases and J by 5 bases. The CDR3 DNA is TGTGCCAGCAGTCCCGCCGGGGGAGGGCCATTAGATACGCAGTATTTT. It translates to CASSPAGGGPLDTQYF.

This clone was recorded only once. The V and J genes are TRBV18 and TRBJ2-1; D might be TRBD2 (5 bases). Trimming pared 3 bases from V and 5 bases from J, leaving 14 bases between. The germline V gene has CDR1 KGHSH and CDR2 LQKENI. This CDR3 spans 15 amino acids. The CDR3: CASSPLERINNEQFF. DNA of the CDR3: TGTGCCAGCTCACCCTTAGAGCGGATAAACAATGAGCAGTTCTTC.

The chain uses TRBV28 and TRBJ2-3, with 8 bases lining up with TRBD2. The CDR3 length is 16 residues. Trimming took 4 bases from V and 3 from J; bases not matched to a gene: 9. The germline CDR1 and CDR2 sequences are MDHEN and SYDVKM. As DNA, the CDR3 is TGTGCCAGCAGTTCTGGCGGCGGGAGGTATACAGATACGCAGTATTTT. Its translation: CASSSGGGRYTDTQYF.

This rearrangement joins TRBV7-2 to TRBJ1-6; D perhaps matches TRBD1 (5 bases). V was shortened by 1 base and J by 9 bases, with 13 bases between the two germline ends. Germline CDR1 is SGHTA and CDR2 is FQGNSA. The CDR3 is made up of 15 amino acids. The CDR3 sequence is CASSLVAGRISPLHF. CDR3 bases: TGTGCCAGCAGCTTAGTTGCAGGGAGGATTTCACCCCTCCACTTT.

The chain recombines TRBV11-2 with TRBJ2-1; 12 bases map to TRBD1. This CDR3 has 15 residues. Germline lookup yields CDR1 SGHAT and CDR2 FQNNGV. The trim removed 1 base at V and 9 bases at J, leaving 4 bases unmatched. CDR3: CASSLGGQGAVEQFF. In DNA, the CDR3 is TGTGCCAGCAGCTTAGGGGGACAGGGGGCCGTTGAGCAGTTCTTC.

This chain connects TRBV5-4 to TRBJ2-7; D may be TRBD1 (5 bases). The CDR3 has 14 residues. Trimming shortened V by 4 bases and J by 0 bases, and 11 bases separated the two germline ends. Looked up from germline, CDR1 is SGHNT and CDR2 is YYREEE (reference sequence). The CDR3: CASSARQSSYEQYF. CDR3 in DNA: TGTGCCAGCAGCGCCAGACAGAGCTCCTACGAGCAGTACTTC. The variable domain in full, with the rest retrieved from reference TRBV5-4 and TRBJ2-7, is ETGVTQSPTHLIKTRGQQVTLRCSSQSGHNTVSWYQQALGQGPQFIFQYYREEENGRGNFPPRFSGLQFPNYSSELNVNALELDDSALYLCASSARQSSYEQYFGPGTRLTVT.

This clone showed up just a few times. V gene TRBV6-5 combines with J gene TRBJ1-3; D is unclear. This CDR3 has 13 amino acids. With 6 bases removed from V and 0 bases from J, the gap between germline ends came to 6 bases. Germline CDR1 is MNHEY and CDR2 is SVGAGI. The DNA of the CDR3 is TGTGCCAGCAGACCCAGCTCTGGAAACACCATATATTTT. This sequence encodes CASRPSSGNTIYF.

V gene TRBV5-6 combines with J gene TRBJ1-5; tentative D call: TRBD1 (6 bases). CDR1 and CDR2 (germline): SGHDT, YYEEEE. This CDR3 is built from 12 residues. V lost 4 bases and J lost 5, with 7 bases in between. CDR3 DNA: TGTGCCAGCAGCCACAGGGATCAGCCCCAGCATTTT. This translates into CASSHRDQPQHF.

This sequence joins TRBV10-2 and TRBJ2-5; 7 nucleotides match TRBD1. This CDR3 is 15 amino acids long. V lost 3 bases, J lost 1 base, and 5 bases stayed unmatched. Per the germline V gene, CDR1 is WSHSY and CDR2 is SAAADI. The CDR3 DNA follows: TGCGCCAGCAGTGAACGACAGGGCCTCCAAGAGACCCAGTACTTC. Protein: CASSERQGLQETQYF.

The chain joins TRBV7-2 to TRBJ2-7; a weak D match, TRBD1 (5 bases). The CDR3 loop spans 15 amino acids. Trimming shortened V by 1 base and J by 4 bases, and 14 bases separated the two germline ends. Germline lookup yields CDR1 SGHTA and CDR2 FQGNSA. CDR3 DNA: TGTGCCAGCAGCTTAGGTCAGGGAAGAGTATACGAGCAGTACTTC. It specifies CASSLGQGRVYEQYF. The entire variable domain, with the rest obtained from reference TRBV7-2 and TRBJ2-7, is as follows: GAGVSQSPSNKVTEKGKDVELRCDPISGHTALYWYRQSLGQGLEFLIYFQGNSAPDKSGLPSDRFSAERTGGSVSTLTIQRTQQEDSAVYLCASSLGQGRVYEQYFGPGTRLTVT.

The chain links TRBV5-1 to TRBJ2-3, with TRBD2 as a possible D gene (5 bases). This CDR3 has 14 amino acids. V was trimmed by 1 base and J by 8 bases, leaving 14 bases between them. CDR1 is SGHRS and CDR2 is YFSETQ in the germline V gene. CDR3 in DNA: TGCGCCAGCAGCTTGTCCGGGAAAAGGGTTACGCAGTATTTT. Translating it yields CASSLSGKRVTQYF.